The 32 T cell receptor beta chains below were found in one sample sequenced in a study of siplizumab effects on memory and regulatory T cells. Measured with immunoSEQ multiplex PCR; TCRdb has only the in-frame clones, and not every one. Among some 97,000 clones listed, 92% were seen once. Sequenced: Tregs sorted from blood. The receptors here all came from a human donor in good health.

This clone showed up just a few times. The genes are TRBV25-1 and TRBJ2-4; D tentatively reads TRBD1 or TRBD2 (5 bases each). The germline V gene encodes CDR1 MGHDK and CDR2 SYGVNS. The V and J ends lost 2 bases and 2 bases respectively, with 13 bases between them. This CDR3 has 16 residues. CDR3 nucleotide sequence: TGTGCCAGCAGTGAAACCGGGGCTGTGACCAAAAACATTCAGTACTTC. This gives the protein CASSETGAVTKNIQYF.

This clone was recorded once. The chain recombines TRBV6-1 with TRBJ2-5; D is ambiguous. V gave up 8 bases and J gave up 8 bases, with 12 bases separating them. The CDR3 is 11 amino acids. Per the germline V gene, CDR1 is MNHNS and CDR2 is SASEGT. DNA for the CDR3: TGTGCCAGCCGCCGGGTTGGAACCCAGTACTTC. Encoded protein: CASRRVGTQYF.

This chain joins TRBV5-1 and TRBJ2-5, with D perhaps TRBD2 (5 bases). The CDR3 sequence is 13 residues long. Germline CDR1 SGHRS, CDR2 YFSETQ. Trimming took off 1 base at V and 7 bases at J, with 11 bases between the two ends. CDR3 protein: CASSLSQLGTQYF. The CDR3 DNA is TGCGCCAGCAGCTTGTCGCAACTAGGGACCCAGTACTTC.

The chain is built from TRBV5-1 and TRBJ2-7, with 10 bases matching TRBD2. Germline values: CDR1 SGHRS, CDR2 YFSETQ. There are 14 residues in the CDR3. The junction had 1 base not matched to a gene; V was cut back by 4 bases and J by 0 bases. This CDR3 is CASSRTSGSYEQYF. Written as DNA, the CDR3 is TGCGCCAGCAGCCGGACTAGCGGCTCCTACGAGCAGTACTTC.

This rearrangement joins TRBV7-9 to TRBJ2-3; 12 bases are shared with TRBD1. V lost 7 bases, J lost 4 bases, and 9 bases stayed unmatched. The CDR3 consists of 16 residues. CDR1 and CDR2 (germline): SEHNR, FQNEAQ (reference sequence). The chain's CDR3 is CASNRAGTGGADTQYF. In DNA form, the CDR3 reads TGTGCCAGCAACCGCGCCGGGACAGGGGGCGCAGATACGCAGTATTTT. Based on the CDR3 plus reference TRBV7-9 and TRBJ2-3, the full variable domain is DTGVSQNPRHKITKRGQNVTFRCDPISEHNRLYWYRQTLGQGPEFLTYFQNEAQLEKSRLLSDRFSAERPKGSFSTLEIQRTEQGDSAMYLCASNRAGTGGADTQYFGPGTRLTVL.

The rearrangement joins TRBV7-3 to TRBJ2-2; 10 bases fit TRBD2. This CDR3 comprises 18 residues. The germline gives CDR1 SGHTA, CDR2 FQGTGA. V shed 3 bases, J shed 0 bases, and the junction held 7 bases outside the gene matches. CDR3 coding DNA: TGTGCCAGCAGCTTTCAGCCCGGACTAGCGGCGAACACCGGGGAGCTGTTTTTT. Translating it yields CASSFQPGLAANTGELFF.

V is TRBV5-5 and J is TRBJ2-2; no firm D call. This CDR3 is 12 amino acids long. Germline CDR1 SGHKS, CDR2 YYEKEE (reference sequence). V was clipped by 2 bases and J by 7 bases, with 6 bases between them. For the CDR3, the DNA is TGTGCCAGCAGCTTTCCCGGCGGGGAGCTGTTTTTT. Its translation is CASSFPGGELFF.

The chain links TRBV27 to TRBJ2-1; D is ambiguous. The CDR3 covers 14 residues. CDR1 and CDR2 from the germline V gene are MNHEY and SMNVEV (reference sequence). V lost 3 bases and J lost 2, with 8 bases in between. CDR3 DNA: TGTGCCAGCAGTTTTGGCGGAACCTACAATGAGCAGTTCTTC. It encodes CASSFGGTYNEQFF.

This clone appeared a few times. The gene calls are TRBV7-8 and TRBJ2-3; D uncertain. CDR1 and CDR2 (germline): SGHVS, FQNEAQ. Trimming left V 5 bases short and J 4 bases short, with 10 bases between. CDR3 length: 13 amino acids. The CDR3 nucleotides read TGTGCCAGCAGCCCCTTCCTAGCAGATACGCAGTATTTT. It specifies CASSPFLADTQYF.

V and J are TRBV18 and TRBJ2-5, with 8 bases matching TRBD2. From germline, CDR1 is KGHSH and CDR2 LQKENI. V lost 5 bases and J lost 4; bases outside the gene matches: 15. The CDR3 covers 17 residues. CDR3 sequence (DNA): TGTGCCAGCTCAACTATAATGGCAGCGGGAGTTGGAGAGACCCAGTACTTC. The encoded protein is CASSTIMAAGVGETQYF.

This chain joins TRBV19 and TRBJ2-1; D is unresolved. The germline gives CDR1 LNHDA, CDR2 SQIVND (reference sequence). This CDR3 region has 14 residues. Trimming cost V 1 base and J 6 bases, with 10 bases left between them. The CDR3 sequence is CASSIVMSVNEQFF. CDR3 sequence (DNA): TGTGCCAGTAGTATAGTCATGAGTGTCAATGAGCAGTTCTTC.

The rearrangement links TRBV28 to TRBJ1-3, with no clear D. V lost 4 bases, J lost 0 bases, and 13 bases lay in between. Germline V gene sequence: CDR1 MDHEN, CDR2 SYDVKM. This CDR3 spans 16 amino acids. Here the CDR3 reads CASSSQETSSGNTIYF. The CDR3 coding sequence is TGTGCCAGCAGTTCGCAGGAGACGAGCTCTGGAAACACCATATATTTT. The full variable domain, in which reference TRBV28 and TRBJ1-3 provide the parts outside the CDR3, is DVKVTQSSRYLVKRTGEKVFLECVQDMDHENMFWYRQDPGLGLRLIYFSYDVKMKEKGDIPEGYSVSREKKERFSLILESASTNQTSMYLCASSSQETSSGNTIYFGEGSWLTVV.

The chain recombines TRBV27 with TRBJ2-3; 10 positions match TRBD2. The V gene end was trimmed by 3 bases and the J gene end by 0 bases; junction bases not matched to a gene: 9. Germline CDR1 MNHEY, CDR2 SMNVEV (reference sequence). The CDR3 is 18 amino acids. The CDR3 coding sequence is TGTGCCAGCAGTTTTGTTCTGGGACTAGCGTCTAGCACAGATACGCAGTATTTT. Translating it yields CASSFVLGLASSTDTQYF.

The chain links TRBV28 to TRBJ2-2, with unresolved D. The CDR3 covers 13 residues. V dropped 8 bases and J dropped 1 base, with 8 bases sitting between them. Looked up from germline, CDR1 is MDHEN and CDR2 is SYDVKM. The CDR3 protein is CASAYRNTGELFF. The CDR3 nucleotides read TGTGCCAGCGCCTACAGGAACACCGGGGAGCTGTTTTTT.

The V gene is TRBV5-1, the J gene TRBJ2-1; tentatively, D is TRBD1 or TRBD2 (5 bases each). The CDR3 sequence is 13 residues long. Germline lookup yields CDR1 SGHRS and CDR2 YFSETQ. Trimming took 0 bases from V and 7 from J, leaving 8 bases between them. The CDR3 region is CASSLGGKNEQFF. CDR3 DNA sequence: TGCGCCAGCAGCTTGGGGGGGAAGAATGAGCAGTTCTTC.

The chain carries TRBV7-9 and TRBJ2-5; TRBD2 agrees at 13 bases. The CDR3 runs 17 residues. Germline CDR1 SEHNR, CDR2 FQNEAQ (reference sequence). Losses at the gene ends were 5 bases for V and 5 bases for J; bases not matched to a gene: 11. The CDR3 coding sequence is TGTGCCAGCAGCGTGCGACTAGCGGGAGGCCATTCGGAGACCCAGTACTTC. It is translated as CASSVRLAGGHSETQYF.

V and J are TRBV6-5 and TRBJ2-6; D is ambiguous. Per germline, CDR1 MNHEY and CDR2 SVGAGI. Trimming stripped 5 bases from V and 0 bases from J, with 5 bases between. The CDR3 contains 14 residues. CDR3 sequence: CASSRLSGANVLTF. The CDR3 DNA sequence: TGTGCCAGCAGTCGCCTCTCTGGGGCCAACGTCCTGACTTTC.

CDR3 coding DNA: TGTGCCAGCAGTGAAAGGACAGACTACGAGCAGTACTTC. It yields the protein CASSERTDYEQYF. This rearrangement joins TRBV6-1 to TRBJ2-7; TRBD1 is a possible D gene (6 bases). V lost 2 bases to trimming and J lost 3 bases, with 8 bases between them. The germline gives CDR1 MNHNS, CDR2 SASEGT. The CDR3 length is 13 residues.

This rearrangement joins TRBV19 to TRBJ1-5; the D gene is possibly TRBD1 (6 bases). The CDR3 sequence is 17 residues long. CDR1 LNHDA and CDR2 SQIVND come from the germline V gene (reference sequence). V was trimmed by 0 bases and J by 4 bases, leaving 16 bases between them. DNA of the CDR3: TGTGCCAGTAGTATAGATCTAAGGGGACACCGGAATCAGCCCCAGCATTTT. The encoded protein is CASSIDLRGHRNQPQHF.

The chain recombines TRBV5-5 with TRBJ2-3, with TRBD1 matching 9 bases. V was clipped by 3 bases and J by 2 bases; unmatched bases: 7. This CDR3 spans 16 amino acids. Germline V gene data show CDR1 as SGHKS and CDR2 as YYEKEE (reference sequence). The CDR3 region is CASSSPGQGSTDTQYF. The CDR3 DNA is TGTGCCAGCAGCTCCCCGGGACAGGGCTCCACAGATACGCAGTATTTT.

The rearrangement joins TRBV4-2 to TRBJ2-1; 12 bases map to TRBD2. The CDR3 runs to 16 residues. Germline V CDR1 and CDR2: LGHNA, YNFKEQ. V lost 3 bases, J lost 7 bases, and 7 bases stayed unmatched. The CDR3 DNA is TGTGCCAGCAGCCAGGCTAGCGGGAGGGCGTGGAATGAGCAGTTCTTC. Protein product: CASSQASGRAWNEQFF.

By share, this clone counts as medium-sized. V usage is TRBV7-3 and J usage is TRBJ1-1; D gene uncertain. Between the trimmed V and J ends, which lost 2 bases and 1 base, there was a span of 8 bases. This CDR3 region has 14 residues. Looked up from germline, CDR1 is SGHTA and CDR2 is FQGTGA. The CDR3 spells CASSLLGRNTEAFF. The CDR3 nucleotides read TGTGCCAGCAGCTTACTCGGGAGGAACACTGAAGCTTTCTTT.

The rearrangement joins TRBV18 to TRBJ2-3; a possible D gene is TRBD1 (5 bases). Germline CDR1 KGHSH, CDR2 LQKENI. V was trimmed by 0 bases and J by 4 bases, leaving 20 bases between them. This CDR3 has 18 amino acids. CDR3 DNA: TGTGCCAGCTCACCACCAAGGGGTAGACGGAGTGGCGCAGATACGCAGTATTTT. This sequence encodes CASSPPRGRRSGADTQYF.

V is TRBV6-1 and J is TRBJ1-4, with D unresolved. V lost 6 bases and J 6 bases, leaving 17 bases between the germline ends. Germline V CDR1 and CDR2: MNHNS, SASEGT. The CDR3 has 15 residues. CDR3: CASRGRGAVDEKLFF. CDR3 DNA: TGTGCCAGCAGGGGAAGAGGCGCTGTTGATGAAAAACTGTTTTTT.

This chain links TRBV5-1 with TRBJ1-2; the match to TRBD1 covers 9 bases. Germline lookup yields CDR1 SGHRS and CDR2 YFSETQ. The CDR3 runs 14 residues. J lost 4 bases, V lost 3 bases, and 4 bases had no gene match. CDR3 DNA sequence: TGCGCCAGCAGCTCGGACAGGGGTGCCTATGGCTACACCTTC. Translation: CASSSDRGAYGYTF. The full variable domain, rest sourced from reference TRBV5-1 and TRBJ1-2, is KAGVTQTPRYLIKTRGQQVTLSCSPISGHRSVSWYQQTPGQGLQFLFEYFSETQRNKGNFPGRFSGRQFSNSRSEMNVSTLELGDSALYLCASSSDRGAYGYTFGSGTRLTVV.

The V and J genes are TRBV28 and TRBJ2-7; D remains unclear. This CDR3 is built from 11 residues. V lost 4 bases, J lost 0 bases, and 1 base lay in between. Germline lookup yields CDR1 MDHEN and CDR2 SYDVKM. CDR3 sequence reads: CASSSSYEQYF. CDR3 DNA sequence: TGTGCCAGCAGTTCCTCCTACGAGCAGTACTTC.

The V gene is TRBV18, the J gene TRBJ2-7; D is possibly TRBD1 or TRBD2 (5 bases each). Trimming shortened V by 2 bases and J by 5 bases, and 16 bases separated the two germline ends. CDR3 length: 15 amino acids. The germline V gene encodes CDR1 KGHSH and CDR2 LQKENI. In DNA form, the CDR3 reads TGTGCCAGCTCACCAAGAGGGGCCTCATCCCACGAGCAGTACTTC. As protein: CASSPRGASSHEQYF.

The chain combines TRBV5-1 with TRBJ1-3; D remains unclear. The CDR3 is made up of 16 amino acids. Trimming took off 2 bases at V and 0 bases at J, with 12 bases between the two ends. Germline values: CDR1 SGHRS, CDR2 YFSETQ. This chain's CDR3 is CASSLGVTISGNTIYF. CDR3 nucleotides: TGCGCCAGCAGCTTAGGTGTCACGATCTCTGGAAACACCATATATTTT.

The genes are TRBV27 and TRBJ2-2, with a possible D match to TRBD2 (7 bases). The V gene lost 6 bases and the J gene lost 6 bases, with 23 bases spanning the gap. The CDR3 runs to 17 residues. The germline gives CDR1 MNHEY, CDR2 SMNVEV (reference sequence). The CDR3 nucleotides read TGTGCCAGCAGCGACCTGTTGGGGGCGGGAGTGGCCGGGGAGCTGTTTTTT. Its protein product is CASSDLLGAGVAGELFF.

The count of this clone is one. The rearrangement links TRBV27 to TRBJ2-7, with a possible D match to TRBD1 (6 bases). The CDR3 is made up of 13 amino acids. V shed 5 bases and J shed 8 bases, with 16 bases lying between them. Per the germline V gene, CDR1 is MNHEY and CDR2 is SMNVEV (reference sequence). The CDR3 spells CASSPGAILQQYF. The DNA of the CDR3 is TGTGCCAGCAGTCCAGGGGCCATTCTGCAGCAGTACTTC.

This chain connects TRBV7-3 to TRBJ2-3; 9 bases match TRBD1. Germline-derived CDR1 and CDR2 are SGHTA and FQGTGA. The CDR3 runs 18 residues. Trimming took 5 bases from V and 1 from J; bases not matched to a gene: 13. Written as DNA, the CDR3 is TGTGCCAGCAGCGTCACAGGGGGCGCGAGATTCCGCACAGATACGCAGTATTTT. Amino acid sequence: CASSVTGGARFRTDTQYF.

The chain uses TRBV11-2 and TRBJ2-7; TRBD2 matches at 14 bases. V was clipped by 3 bases and J by 5 bases; unmatched bases: 9. Germline loops: CDR1 SGHAT, CDR2 FQNNGV. The CDR3 spans 17 residues. The CDR3 is CASSFPTSGRVSNEQYF. CDR3 nucleotides: TGTGCCAGCAGCTTTCCGACTAGCGGGAGGGTGTCCAACGAGCAGTACTTC.